The rows below give T cell receptor beta chains drawn from one sample of a study of T-cell memory formation after mild COVID-19. In TCRdb, the 5' RACE reads were re-called with MiXCR into one record per CDR3 protein. Of around 200,000 distinct CDR3 sequences listed, over 20% are singletons. The sample comprised PBMCs or a T cell subset sorted from them (not recorded which). These receptors were collected from an adult woman who had mild COVID-19 (a few samples of this study predate the infection). Cell type and time point are not known. Each CDR3 is given without its conserved first and last residue.

V gene	J gene	CDR3 protein
TRBV12-3/TRBV12-4	TRBJ1-2	ASGPGQGASGYT
TRBV4-1	TRBJ1-1	ASSLGPGVTEDF
TRBV11-2	TRBJ2-7	ASSLAPGVDEQY
TRBV15	TRBJ2-6	ATSRDRAGANVLT
TRBV12-3/TRBV12-4	TRBJ1-3	ASSLGASGNTIY
TRBV5-1	TRBJ2-1	ASPSSGSSYNEQF
TRBV7-9	TRBJ1-2	ASSSVDPYGYT
TRBV30	TRBJ1-5	AWDRFLSNQPQH
TRBV5-1	TRBJ1-1	ASSVGQQNTEAF
TRBV20-1	TRBJ1-2	SARHRGLDYGYT
TRBV2	TRBJ1-1	ASSDEGAWRSTEAF
TRBV7-6	TRBJ1-1	ASTSGRGNTEAF
TRBV3-1	TRBJ1-2	ASSHPTGGGYT
TRBV4-2	TRBJ2-3	ASSQDPGSAGDTQY
TRBV12-3/TRBV12-4	TRBJ2-1	ASIAWTSGKGHNEQF
TRBV9	TRBJ2-2	ASSVGSGELF
TRBV15	TRBJ2-1	ATSWDQGASEQF
TRBV19	TRBJ1-5	ASRDRDRGDNQPQH
TRBV9	TRBJ2-3	ASSPEGRGLTDTQY
TRBV28	TRBJ2-7	ARSSVGVEQY
TRBV10-3	TRBJ1-1	AISESGETEAF
TRBV7-3	TRBJ2-1	ASSLRGGQVNEQF
TRBV7-8	TRBJ2-3	ASSFTGATDTQY
TRBV20-1	TRBJ1-5	SARDRGIGTGSGQPQH
TRBV5-5	TRBJ2-1	ASSWVERSGEQF
TRBV9	TRBJ2-3	ASSIGAFTSTDTQY
TRBV20-1	TRBJ2-7	SARGTVFYEQY
TRBV3-1	TRBJ2-1	ASSQDRRGGLLLSYNEQF
TRBV6-6	TRBJ1-3	ASSYSDRENGNTIY
TRBV5-1	TRBJ2-1	ASSPDKSSYNEQF
TRBV9	TRBJ1-4	ASSVEGATNEKLF
TRBV16	TRBJ2-7	ASSRTGDEQY
TRBV7-9	TRBJ2-6	ASSASRDRGAHASNSGANVLT
TRBV5-1	TRBJ1-1	ASSLSGGHTEAF
TRBV27	TRBJ2-7	ASRPYGGSSYEQY
TRBV3-1	TRBJ2-2	ASSLNRENTGELF
TRBV15	TRBJ2-1	ATSRDYSSYNEQF
TRBV24-1	TRBJ1-2	ATSVSWVDGYT
TRBV3-1	TRBJ2-3	ASSPSFSRAQY
TRBV24-1	TRBJ2-2	ATSDLPTVTNTGELF
TRBV9	TRBJ1-1	ASSPGDNTNTEAF
TRBV7-8	TRBJ2-7	ASSLASGTYSYEQY
TRBV7-6	TRBJ1-1	ASSSGPPLGTEAF
TRBV15	TRBJ2-6	ATSPGASGANVLT